These T cell receptor beta chains were read from a single sample in a study of T cells in Graves' hyperthyroidism and ophthalmopathy. TCRdb re-analysed the multiplex PCR reads in MiXCR, keeping a single row per CDR3 protein. The sample lists around 600,000 distinct CDR3 sequences, about 15% occurring once. The sequenced sample consisted of blood. The receptor source for this set is a woman aged 25 to 39 with Graves' hyperthyroidism. Each CDR3 is given without its conserved first and last residue. Each record gives: V gene, CDR3 length, CDR3 protein.

TRBV19,14,ASGQGRYAGANVLT
TRBV11-2,12,ASSGAGGPHEQF
TRBV7-2,10,ASSLSADTQY
TRBV27,12,ASRWTSAYNEQF
TRBV20-1,12,SAREGQGAGGYT
TRBV4-3,13,ASSQDTTGPGELF
TRBV7-8,12,ASSPGPMNTEAF
TRBV12-3/TRBV12-4,12,ASSPNSDQETQY
TRBV27,14,ASSATGTGTTGELF
TRBV29-1,13,SVGPDRGLWYGYT
TRBV6-1,13,ASSYGHLNTGELF
TRBV30,13,AWGEGLGSTDTQY
TRBV18,13,ASSPVQGSNQPQH
TRBV20-1,11,SATSGSSYEQY
TRBV18,9,ASSRQETQY
TRBV18,12,ASSSQGVDTEAF
TRBV4-2,12,ASSYEISNQPQH
TRBV20-1,12,SARKAGSEKKLF
TRBV20-1,10,SARTGADEQF
TRBV7-3,11,ASSPAGNNEQF
TRBV7-9,16,ASSSPPGTRQSYNEQF
TRBV24-1,11,ATSDSDRNEQF
TRBV5-1,18,ASSWGTGLAVPSSYNEQF
TRBV12-3/TRBV12-4,13,ASSLQFGSNQPQH
TRBV29-1,9,SSLENTEAF
TRBV12-3/TRBV12-4,14,ASSLFGFVATDTQY
TRBV30,10,AWSASDYEQY
TRBV5-1,13,ASSWTSGASYEQY
TRBV15,13,ATSRTTGLKIEQY
TRBV7-8,11,ASSSETTDTQY
TRBV9,16,ASSQDVAATATNEKLF
TRBV20-1,11,SARNSLSYEQY
TRBV28,14,ASSKLGGYKDNEQF
TRBV29-1,14,SVDTGLAENTGELF
TRBV27,13,ASSLSDRQGDEQF
TRBV6-2/TRBV6-3,17,ASSYSIPGVFSGANVLT
TRBV20-1,13,SARDGGTDTDTQY
TRBV29-1,14,SVEDRKRDSYNEQF
TRBV12-5,11,ASGFSGANVLT